This T cell receptor beta chain was obtained from a study of blood T cell repertoires in COVID-19. Trimming left V 0 bases short and J 5 bases short, with 11 bases between. CDR3 length equals 14 residues. CDR1 SGHDT and CDR2 YYEEEE come from the germline V gene. Produced via immunoSEQ multiplex PCR; TCRdb's table is partial and in-frame only. This table holds about 310,000 clones, around 87% found once. The sequence was obtained from a man in his sixties or seventies with acute or convalescent COVID-19. V usage is TRBV5-6 and J usage is TRBJ1-2, with TRBD1 as a possible D gene (6 bases). Material: peripheral blood. The CDR3 DNA follows: TGTGCCAGCAGCTTGGTAGCAGGGACATATGGCTACACCTTC. Protein product: CASSLVAGTYGYTF.